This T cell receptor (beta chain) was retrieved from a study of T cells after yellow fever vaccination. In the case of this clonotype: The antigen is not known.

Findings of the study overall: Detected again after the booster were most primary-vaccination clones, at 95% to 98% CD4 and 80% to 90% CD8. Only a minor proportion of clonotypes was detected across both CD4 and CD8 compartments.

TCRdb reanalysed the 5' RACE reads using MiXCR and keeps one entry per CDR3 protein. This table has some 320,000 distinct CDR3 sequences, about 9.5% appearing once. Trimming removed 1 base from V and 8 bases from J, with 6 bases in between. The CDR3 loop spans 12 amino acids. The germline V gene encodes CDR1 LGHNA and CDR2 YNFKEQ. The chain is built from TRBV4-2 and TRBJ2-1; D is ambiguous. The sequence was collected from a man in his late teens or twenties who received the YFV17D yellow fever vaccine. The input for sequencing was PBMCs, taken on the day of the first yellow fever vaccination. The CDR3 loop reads CASSQVDDEQFF. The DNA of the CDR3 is TGTGCCAGCAGCCAAGTAGACGATGAGCAGTTCTTC.